This T cell receptor beta chain was recovered during a study of vaccination effects on CD4 cells after COVID-19. General study findings and limits: Clones induced by infection and by vaccine showed marked clonal contraction late after vaccination. Healthy vaccinees' vaccine-induced clones included only 1 of 255 that recognized common cold coronaviruses. Researchers reported few convalescent patients and no early post-infection timepoints in the study.

A remark on this clone: Antigen specificity is unknown.

CDR3 size: 16 residues. Germline V gene sequence: CDR1 SGHVS, CDR2 FQNEAQ. The V segment lost 0 bases and the J segment 5 bases; nucleotides outside the gene matches: 6. Clones were read by immunoSEQ multiplex PCR, and TCRdb kept only the in-frame ones, dropping some. Altogether roughly 35,000 clones are present, about 80% being singletons, with the ten largest covering roughly 27%. Within the ViraFEST assay, antigen-specific CD4+ T cells underwent expansion with viral peptide pools prior to sequencing. A 10-day culture period preceded the isolation of CD4+ T cells. Negative nucleocapsid antibody tests before and after vaccination confirmed no previous SARS-CoV-2 infection. Both day 3 and day 7 saw half the medium replaced with IL-2 medium.

The chain links TRBV7-8 to TRBJ2-5; 10 positions agree with TRBD2. The material was CD4+ T cells from PBMCs cultured with HCoV-OC43 spike peptides, obtained before COVID-19 vaccination. Subset here: HCoV-OC43 spike overlapping peptide pool stimulation. The TCR sequence derives from a human donor who received a COVID-19 vaccine. In nucleotides, the CDR3 is TGTGCCAGCAGCTTAGCGACGGGACTAGCGCCGGAGACCCAGTACTTC. Translated: CASSLATGLAPETQYF.